This T cell receptor (beta chain) was recovered during a study of cytomegalovirus exposure and HLA in healthy donors. Findings and caveats of the study: Under in vitro conditions, a few CMV-associated chains were confirmed as specific for CMV antigens. Fewer N-insertions than the roughly 650-donor mean were reportedly shown by an Asian-associated ancestry cluster in a later analysis.

Of note for this clone: Its antigen is currently unknown.

The CDR3 loop spans 16 amino acids. Germline assignment: CDR1 SGHVS and CDR2 FNYEAQ. Trimming left V 5 bases short and J 2 bases short, with 18 bases between. The PCR contained 60 Vbeta and 13 Jbeta primers. TCRdb's table, derived via immunoSEQ multiplex PCR, lists solely in-frame clones and lacks some. The data show 100,000 to 150,000 clones, over 70% seen once. This receptor was obtained from a woman between 50 and 59 years old in good health and CMV-seropositive. V is TRBV7-6 and J is TRBJ1-2; TRBD1 might be the D (5 bases). Source material: PBMCs. CDR3: CASSPSWGILNYGYTF. Written as DNA, the CDR3 is TGTGCCAGCAGCCCCTCTTGGGGCATTCTCAACTATGGCTACACCTTC.